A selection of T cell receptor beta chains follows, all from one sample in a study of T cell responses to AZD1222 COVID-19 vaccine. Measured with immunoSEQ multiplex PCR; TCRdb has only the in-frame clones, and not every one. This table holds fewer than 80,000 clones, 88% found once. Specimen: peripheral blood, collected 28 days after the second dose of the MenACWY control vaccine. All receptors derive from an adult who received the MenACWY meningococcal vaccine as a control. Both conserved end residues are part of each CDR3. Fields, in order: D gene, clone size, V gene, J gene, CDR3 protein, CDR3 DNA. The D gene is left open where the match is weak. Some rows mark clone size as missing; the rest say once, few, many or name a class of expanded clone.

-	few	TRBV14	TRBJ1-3	CASSLTTGLGNTIYF	TGTGCCAGCAGCCTAACGACAGGCCTTGGAAACACCATATATTTT
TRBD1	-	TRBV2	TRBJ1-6	CASSEQGQGNSPLHF	TGTGCCAGCAGTGAACAGGGACAGGGGAATTCACCCCTCCACTTT
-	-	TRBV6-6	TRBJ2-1	CASSFAGRNNEQFF	TGTGCCAGCAGTTTCGCAGGGCGGAACAATGAGCAGTTCTTC
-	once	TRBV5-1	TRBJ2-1	CASSLEAWNEQFF	TGCGCCAGCTCCTTGGAGGCGTGGAATGAGCAGTTCTTC
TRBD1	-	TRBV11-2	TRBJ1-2	CASSPTGAGRTF	TGTGCCAGCAGTCCCACAGGGGCAGGTCGTACCTTC
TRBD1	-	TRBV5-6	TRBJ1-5	CASTRTGGRNQPQHF	TGTGCCAGCACCCGGACAGGGGGCCGGAATCAGCCCCAGCATTTT
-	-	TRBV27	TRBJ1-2	CASRARGGATGYGYTF	TGTGCCAGCAGGGCAAGGGGGGGCGCGACGGGCTATGGCTACACCTTC
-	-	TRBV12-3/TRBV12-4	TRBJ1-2	CASSFTGHGYTF	TGTGCCAGCAGCTTTACAGGGCATGGCTACACCTTC
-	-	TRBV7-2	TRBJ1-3	CASSLESVTVGHF	TGTGCCAGCAGCTTAGAATCGGTGACAGTGGGGCATTTT
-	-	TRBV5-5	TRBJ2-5	CASSLQPQETQYF	TGTGCCAGCAGCTTACAACCCCAAGAGACCCAGTACTTC
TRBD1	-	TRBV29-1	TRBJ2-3	CSVEEGQGDTQYF	TGCAGCGTTGAAGAGGGACAGGGAGATACGCAGTATTTT
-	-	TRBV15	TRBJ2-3	CATSRVRGQRPDTQYF	TGTGCCACCAGCAGAGTGCGGGGACAGAGGCCAGATACGCAGTATTTT
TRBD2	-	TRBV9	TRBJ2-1	CASSVVGSGDYNEQFF	TGTGCCAGCAGCGTAGTTGGTAGCGGGGACTACAATGAGCAGTTCTTC
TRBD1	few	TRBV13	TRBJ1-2	CASSVGQGAGYGYTF	TGTGCCAGCAGCGTGGGACAGGGGGCTGGCTATGGCTACACCTTC
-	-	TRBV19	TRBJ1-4	CASSPGVLTNEKLFF	TGTGCCAGTAGTCCTGGGGTCCTAACTAATGAAAAACTGTTTTTT
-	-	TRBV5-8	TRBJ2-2	CASSRTNTGELFF	TGTGCCAGCAGCCGCACCAACACCGGGGAGCTGTTTTTT
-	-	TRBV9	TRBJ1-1	CASSPTPGMNTEAFF	TGTGCCAGCAGCCCGACGCCCGGGATGAACACTGAAGCTTTCTTT
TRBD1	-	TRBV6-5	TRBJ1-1	CASSYQGGFTEAFF	TGTGCCAGCAGTTACCAGGGGGGTTTCACTGAAGCTTTCTTT
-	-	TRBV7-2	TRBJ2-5	CASSLVYFGKETQYF	TGTGCCAGCAGCTTAGTTTATTTTGGAAAAGAGACCCAGTACTTC
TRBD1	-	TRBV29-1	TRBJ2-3	CSVEPGQGTDTQYF	TGCAGCGTCGAGCCGGGACAGGGCACAGATACGCAGTATTTT
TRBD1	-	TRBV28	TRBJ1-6	CASRKGQGRNNSPLHF	TGTGCCAGCAGAAAAGGACAGGGGAGGAATAATTCACCCCTCCACTTT
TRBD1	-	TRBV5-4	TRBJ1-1	CASSQGAGMNTEAFF	TGTGCCAGCAGCCAGGGGGCGGGGATGAACACTGAAGCTTTCTTT
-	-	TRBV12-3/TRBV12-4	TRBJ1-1	CASSGRGSEAFF	TGTGCCAGCAGCGGGAGGGGGTCCGAAGCTTTCTTT
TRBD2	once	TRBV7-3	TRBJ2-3	CASSLVGGGGRDTQYF	TGTGCCAGCAGCTTAGTCGGCGGGGGGGGCAGAGATACGCAGTATTTT
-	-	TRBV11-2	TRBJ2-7	CASSPIGQPYEQYF	TGTGCCAGCAGCCCTATAGGACAGCCCTACGAGCAGTACTTC
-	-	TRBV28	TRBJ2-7	CASSQLRWEQYF	TGTGCCAGCAGCCAACTAAGGTGGGAGCAGTACTTC
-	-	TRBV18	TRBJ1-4	CASSRQTTANEKLFF	TGTGCCAGCTCACGCCAGACGACCGCGAATGAAAAACTGTTTTTT
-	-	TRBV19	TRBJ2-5	CASSPWGGGQETQYF	TGTGCCAGTAGCCCTTGGGGAGGGGGCCAAGAGACCCAGTACTTC
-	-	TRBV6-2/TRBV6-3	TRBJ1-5	CASSASGRNQPQHF	TGTGCCAGCAGTGCTTCGGGTAGGAATCAGCCCCAGCATTTT
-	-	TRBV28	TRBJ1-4	CASISGQRNEKLFF	TGTGCCAGCATCAGTGGACAGCGAAATGAAAAACTGTTTTTT
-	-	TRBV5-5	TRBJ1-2	CASSLEFDSSTYGYTF	TGTGCCAGCAGCTTAGAGTTCGACTCCTCGACCTATGGCTACACCTTC
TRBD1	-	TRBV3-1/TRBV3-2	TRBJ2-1	CASSQAGGQGYNEQFF	TGTGCCAGCAGCCAAGCGGGCGGACAGGGGTACAATGAGCAGTTCTTC
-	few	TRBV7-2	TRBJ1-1	CASSLSTLGTEAFF	TGTGCCAGCAGCTTATCCACCTTGGGCACTGAAGCTTTCTTT
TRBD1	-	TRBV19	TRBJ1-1	CASSVRGSRTEAFF	TGTGCCAGTAGTGTCAGGGGGTCTCGGACTGAAGCTTTCTTT
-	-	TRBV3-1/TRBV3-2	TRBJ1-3	CASSQAGVVSGNTIYF	TGTGCCAGCAGCCAAGCTGGGGTAGTCTCTGGAAACACCATATATTTT
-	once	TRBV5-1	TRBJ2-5	CASSLQGGEETQYF	TGCGCCAGCAGCTTGCAGGGCGGGGAAGAGACCCAGTACTTC
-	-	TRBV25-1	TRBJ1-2	CASSDWAGSYGYTF	TGTGCCAGCAGTGATTGGGCCGGGAGCTATGGCTACACCTTC
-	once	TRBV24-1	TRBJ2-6	CATSDNGAVGANVLTF	TGTGCCACCAGTGATAATGGGGCAGTCGGGGCCAACGTCCTGACTTTC
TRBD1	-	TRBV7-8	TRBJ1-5	CASSLGGQGNQPQHF	TGTGCCAGCAGCTTAGGGGGACAGGGCAATCAGCCCCAGCATTTT
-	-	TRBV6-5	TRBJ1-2	CASSPQGSYGYTF	TGTGCCAGCAGTCCTCAGGGGAGCTATGGCTACACCTTC